The 12 T cell receptor beta chains listed next were all sequenced from one sample in a study of T cells in Graves' hyperthyroidism and ophthalmopathy. RNA transcripts yielded amplified TCR beta CDR3 regions. Using the HTBI primer set, a first-round RT-PCR was run on the TCR CDR3. MiXCR, applied by TCRdb to the multiplex PCR reads, yields one record per CDR3 protein. The sample gives 530,000 or so distinct CDR3 sequences, more than 15% of which show up once; 15% to 20% is in the top ten. The specimen was blood. The receptors were sampled from a young woman with Graves' ophthalmopathy.

This clonotype has at least ten counts. The J gene is TRBJ2-3, the V gene TRBV12-3 or TRBV12-4; D possibly matches TRBD1 or TRBD2 (5 bases each). This CDR3 region has 16 residues. The ends were cut back, 6 bases at V and 2 bases at J, with 18 bases in the middle. CDR3 sequence (DNA): TGTGCCAGCAGCCTGGGTCCCTTAGGGACCACAGATACGCAGTATTTT. Amino acids: CASSLGPLGTTDTQYF.

This clonotype was seen many times. The gene calls are TRBV5-1 and TRBJ1-5; unclear D gene. Germline values: CDR1 SGHRS, CDR2 YFSETQ. With 5 bases removed from V and 4 bases from J, the gap between germline ends came to 16 bases. CDR3 size: 15 residues. The CDR3 is CASRPHMGGNQPQHF. CDR3 DNA: TGCGCCAGCAGACCCCACATGGGTGGAAATCAGCCCCAGCATTTT.

The chain is built from TRBV5-1 and TRBJ2-2; D may be TRBD1 or TRBD2 (5 bases each). V lost 7 bases and J lost 0, with 13 bases in between. There are 15 residues in the CDR3. Germline V gene sequence: CDR1 SGHRS, CDR2 YFSETQ. In nucleotides, the CDR3 is TGCGCCAGCCGCGAGGGGCAGCCGAACACCGGGGAGCTGTTTTTT. Protein sequence: CASREGQPNTGELFF. Combining the CDR3 with reference TRBV5-1 and TRBJ2-2 gives the whole variable domain KAGVTQTPRYLIKTRGQQVTLSCSPISGHRSVSWYQQTPGQGLQFLFEYFSETQRNKGNFPGRFSGRQFSNSRSEMNVSTLELGDSALYLCASREGQPNTGELFFGEGSRLTVL.

At least ten counts were recorded for this clonotype. This chain joins TRBV10-3 and TRBJ2-5, with TRBD2 matching 10 bases. V was clipped by 11 bases and J by 2 bases; unmatched bases: 14. CDR3 size: 16 residues. Germline V lookup: CDR1 ENHRY, CDR2 SYGVKD. Here the CDR3 DNA reads TGTGCCTCCAGAGGGGCAGCGGGAGGGAGACAAGAGACCCAGTACTTC. Protein sequence: CASRGAAGGRQETQYF.

Many counts were recorded for this clonotype. The gene calls are TRBV3-1 and TRBJ1-5; 7 bases are shared with TRBD1. The CDR3 length is 15 residues. Germline CDR1 LGHDT, CDR2 YNNKEL (reference sequence). J was trimmed by 5 bases and V by 0 bases; bases with no gene match: 4. The CDR3 here is CASSQDRDRDQPQHF. Written as DNA, the CDR3 is TGTGCCAGCAGCCAAGACCGGGACAGAGATCAGCCCCAGCATTTT.

The rearrangement joins TRBV20-1 to TRBJ1-1; D not resolved. The CDR3 covers 13 residues. Germline V gene lookup returns CDR1 DFQATT and CDR2 SNEGSKA (reference sequence). Trimming removed 1 base from V and 4 bases from J, with 10 bases in between. The CDR3 reads CSARVSASTEAFF. The CDR3 coding sequence is TGCAGTGCTAGAGTTTCGGCCAGCACTGAAGCTTTCTTT.

This clonotype was counted many times. The V gene is TRBV5-8, the J gene TRBJ2-3; D is tentatively TRBD1 or TRBD2 (5 bases each). The germline gives CDR1 SGHTS, CDR2 YDEGEE. The CDR3 runs 16 residues. With 0 bases removed from V and 6 bases from J, the gap between germline ends came to 17 bases. CDR3 sequence (DNA): TGTGCCAGCAGCTTGGCCGGGACCAGGTCTGTGGATACGCAGTATTTT. Its translation is CASSLAGTRSVDTQYF.

This clonotype has at least ten counts. The V and J genes are TRBV30 and TRBJ2-5; tentative D call: TRBD2 (5 bases). In germline, CDR1 is GTSNPN, CDR2 SVGIG (reference sequence). The CDR3 is 12 amino acids. The CDR3 DNA follows: TGTGGGAGCGGCAGGCCCTCCGAGACCCAGTACTTC. Protein: CGSGRPSETQYF. Drawing the rest from reference TRBV30 and TRBJ2-5, the complete variable domain is SQTIHQWPATLVQPVGSPLSLECTVEGTSNPNLYWYRQAAGRGLQLLFYSVGIGQISSEVPQNLSASRPQDRQFILSSKKLLLSDSGFYLCGSGRPSETQYFGPGTRLLVL.

Comments on this clonotype: Since a much larger clone is just one base distant, this may be a read error. This chain links TRBV5-1 with TRBJ2-2, with D tentatively TRBD2 (6 bases). The CDR3 runs 17 residues. V was shortened by 3 bases and J by 4 bases, with 19 bases between the two germline ends. Germline assignment: CDR1 SGHRS and CDR2 YFSETQ. The DNA for the CDR3 is TGCGCCAGCAGCTCGGGGACGGCCCCCGGGGGCACCGGGGAGCTGTTTTTT. Residues: CASSSGTAPGGTGELFF.

This clonotype was observed many times. V gene TRBV6-1 combines with J gene TRBJ1-1; possible D gene TRBD1, 5 bases. Trimming removed 6 bases from V and 1 base from J, with 12 bases in between. In germline, CDR1 is MNHNS, CDR2 SASEGT. CDR3 size: 14 residues. CDR3 sequence: CASRYPQGNTEAFF. CDR3 in DNA: TGTGCCAGCAGATACCCTCAGGGGAACACTGAAGCTTTCTTT.

In its sample, this clonotype was seen many times. The CDR3 bases are TGTGCTAGTGGTTTAACCGGGGGGATCGACAATGAGCAGTTCTTC. Encoded protein: CASGLTGGIDNEQFF. The chain couples TRBV12-5 to TRBJ2-1; 7 bases agree with TRBD2. CDR1 and CDR2 from the germline V gene are LGHNT and FRNRAP. This CDR3 is built from 15 residues. Unmatched junction bases numbered 7, after V lost 3 bases and J lost 5 bases.

This clonotype was detected many times. The CDR3, as DNA: TGCAGTGCTAGACCTAGCGGGAGGTGGACCAATGAGCAGTTCTTC. Translating it yields CSARPSGRWTNEQFF. This chain links TRBV20-1 with TRBJ2-1, with 11 nucleotides matching TRBD2. V shed 2 bases, J shed 6 bases, and the junction held 6 bases outside the gene matches. Germline V gives CDR1 DFQATT, CDR2 SNEGSKA (reference sequence). The CDR3 has 15 residues.